These 28 T cell receptor beta chains originate from one sample sequenced in a study of blood T cell repertoires in COVID-19 (dated by TCRdb to the early 2020s). Receptor libraries were prepared by the immunoSEQ multiplex PCR assay. Imported from immuneACCESS, the table was reduced by TCRdb to in-frame sequences with V and J called. These copies leave out some clones; in studies compared against another copy, an unresolved V gene accounts for under half, and the cause of the remainder is not known. Within this sample are 360,000 or so clones, with approximately 91% of them counted one time only. Over 1% of the sample belongs to the ten largest clones. Sequenced material: PBMCs or T cells enriched from blood (not recorded which). These receptors were obtained from a woman aged 25-40 years who had been exposed to COVID-19.

The rearrangement links TRBV12-3 or TRBV12-4 to TRBJ1-2; tentative D call: TRBD1 (5 bases). CDR3 length: 13 amino acids. V gave up 2 bases and J gave up 5 bases, with 9 bases separating them. This chain's CDR3 is CASSLRGLYGYTF. CDR3 nucleotide sequence: TGTGCCAGCAGTTTACGGGGGTTATATGGCTACACCTTC.

This chain links TRBV30 with TRBJ1-2; D unclear. The CDR3 spans 13 residues. Trimming pared 3 bases from V and 2 bases from J, leaving 10 bases between. Germline loops: CDR1 GTSNPN, CDR2 SVGIG (reference sequence). CDR3 region: CAWSLDQNYGYTF. The DNA of the CDR3 is TGTGCCTGGAGCCTCGATCAGAACTATGGCTACACCTTC.

This clone was detected many times. The chain carries TRBV6-2 or TRBV6-3 and TRBJ2-7, with 12 bases matching TRBD1. Per germline, CDR1 MNHEY and CDR2 SVGEGT. This CDR3 region has 15 residues. The junction had 4 bases not matched to a gene; V was cut back by 2 bases and J by 5 bases. The CDR3 region is CASSYEGTGGHEQYF. In DNA form, the CDR3 reads TGTGCCAGCAGTTACGAAGGGACAGGGGGCCACGAGCAGTACTTC.

This clone was seen once. This sequence joins TRBV2 and TRBJ2-4; TRBD2 might be the D (6 bases). Trimming cost V 6 bases and J 5 bases, with 11 bases left between them. The CDR3 has 13 residues. Germline CDR1 reads SNHLY; CDR2 reads FYNNEI. DNA of the CDR3: TGTGCCAGCAGCGGAGGGGCCCAAAACATTCAGTACTTC. Translation: CASSGGAQNIQYF.

The rearrangement links TRBV29-1 to TRBJ2-7; weak D call: TRBD2 (6 bases). V was shortened by 7 bases and J by 7 bases, with 11 bases between the two germline ends. Germline CDR1 and CDR2: SQVTM and ANQGSEA. This CDR3 spans 10 amino acids. CDR3 amino acids: CSASETEQYF. The DNA for the CDR3 is TGCAGCGCTAGCGAGACAGAGCAGTACTTC.

The chain is built from TRBV6-2 or TRBV6-3 and TRBJ2-7; 7 bases agree with TRBD1. Germline lookup yields CDR1 MNHEY and CDR2 SVGEGT. The CDR3 consists of 14 residues. The V and J ends lost 7 bases and 0 bases, in that order; junction bases with no gene match: 6. The CDR3, as DNA: TGTGCCAGCACCCCCGGGACAGTCTCCTACGAGCAGTACTTC. Translated: CASTPGTVSYEQYF.

The chain uses TRBV6-5 and TRBJ2-3, with TRBD2 as a possible D gene (5 bases). The CDR3 extends over 12 amino acids. Germline assignment: CDR1 MNHEY and CDR2 SVGAGI. The V end lost 6 bases, the J end lost 2 bases, and 6 bases lay between the germline ends. CDR3: CASSDYTDTQYF. The DNA of the CDR3 is TGTGCCAGCAGCGACTACACAGATACGCAGTATTTT.

This chain connects TRBV3-1 (or the pseudogene TRBV3-2) to TRBJ2-3, with 8 positions matching TRBD2. This CDR3 is built from 14 residues. The J segment lost 3 bases and the V segment lost 4 bases, leaving 3 bases of the junction unmatched. CDR1 and CDR2 (germline): LGHDT, YNNKEL (reference sequence). CDR3 loop: CASSRGGRTDTQYF. CDR3 sequence (DNA): TGTGCCAGCAGCCGCGGGGGGCGAACAGATACGCAGTATTTT.

The chain is built from TRBV4-2 and TRBJ2-1; 8 bases fit TRBD2. The CDR3 runs 17 residues. Germline trimming cut 0 bases from V and 0 bases from J; bases unmatched to any gene: 4. CDR1 is LGHNA and CDR2 is YNFKEQ in the germline V gene. CDR3 protein: CASSQDKSGSSYNEQFF. The CDR3 bases are TGTGCCAGCAGCCAAGATAAAAGCGGGAGCTCCTACAATGAGCAGTTCTTC.

Only one count was recorded for this clone. This rearrangement joins TRBV7-9 to TRBJ1-6; possibly TRBD1 for D (5 bases). Per the germline V gene, CDR1 is SEHNR and CDR2 is FQNEAQ (reference sequence). The CDR3 has 13 amino acids. The ends were cut back, 5 bases at V and 12 bases at J, with 14 bases in the middle. The CDR3 nucleotides are TGTGCCAGCAGCCCATTTGGGGGGGTACCCCTCCACTTT. Its translation is CASSPFGGVPLHF.

This sequence joins TRBV3-1 (or the pseudogene TRBV3-2) and TRBJ1-4; 7 bases line up with TRBD1. The junction had 7 bases not matched to a gene; V was cut back by 5 bases and J by 7 bases. Germline CDR1 reads LGHDT; CDR2 reads YNNKEL (reference sequence). This CDR3 has 14 residues. The CDR3 protein is CASSGGRGLEKLFF. CDR3 sequence (DNA): TGTGCCAGCAGCGGTGGAAGGGGGCTTGAAAAACTGTTTTTT.

This rearrangement joins TRBV27 to TRBJ2-5, with 9 bases fitting TRBD1. This CDR3 has 15 amino acids. After removal of 3 bases from V and 2 bases from J, the junction contained 4 bases not matched to a gene. Germline V CDR1 and CDR2: MNHEY, SMNVEV (reference sequence). The CDR3 region has the DNA TGTGCCAGCAGTTTCGGGGACAGGGCACAAGAGACCCAGTACTTC. This sequence encodes CASSFGDRAQETQYF.

The rearrangement links TRBV27 to TRBJ1-3; maybe TRBD1 (5 bases). This CDR3 region has 15 residues. The V end lost 4 bases, the J end lost 4 bases, and 14 bases lay between the germline ends. Germline loops: CDR1 MNHEY, CDR2 SMNVEV (reference sequence). The CDR3 DNA reads as TGTGCCAGCAGTTACCCCACAGGTTTGGGAAACACCATATATTTT. It translates to CASSYPTGLGNTIYF.

The CDR3 here is CATLPGYSYGYTF. CDR3 DNA: TGTGCCACCCTCCCAGGGTACAGCTATGGCTACACCTTC. The rearrangement joins TRBV6-5 to TRBJ1-2; D may be TRBD1 (5 bases). The CDR3 runs to 13 residues. The V gene lost 10 bases and the J gene lost 4 bases, with 16 bases spanning the gap. The V gene's germline CDR1 is MNHEY and CDR2 SVGAGI.

This chain links TRBV15 with TRBJ2-7, with TRBD2 as a possible D gene (5 bases). Trimming took 0 bases from V and 4 from J, leaving 16 bases between them. The CDR3 length is 16 residues. CDR1 is LNHNV and CDR2 is YYDKDF in the germline V gene (reference sequence). CDR3 sequence reads: CATSRDAGLRLYEQYF. Written as DNA, the CDR3 is TGTGCCACCAGCAGAGACGCCGGACTCCGACTTTACGAGCAGTACTTC.

This chain links TRBV12-3 or TRBV12-4 with TRBJ2-7; D unresolved. V dropped 6 bases and J dropped 6 bases, with 15 bases sitting between them. CDR3 length equals 13 residues. The CDR3 is CASSVPAVVEQYF. DNA for the CDR3: TGTGCCAGCAGCGTCCCCGCGGTTGTCGAGCAGTACTTC.

CDR3 nucleotide sequence: TGTGCCACTCAAGAACTAGCGGGAGGGCATAATGAGCAGTTCTTC. Its protein product is CATQELAGGHNEQFF. The V gene is TRBV19, the J gene TRBJ2-1, with 13 nucleotides matching TRBD2. From germline, CDR1 is LNHDA and CDR2 SQIVND (reference sequence). V lost 10 bases, J lost 7 bases, and 10 bases stayed unmatched. The CDR3 extends over 15 amino acids. Full variable domain (missing parts from reference TRBV19 and TRBJ2-1): DGGITQSPKYLFRKEGQNVTLSCEQNLNHDAMYWYRQDPGQGLRLIYYSQIVNDFQKGDIAEGYSVSREKKESFPLTVTSAQKNPTAFYLCATQELAGGHNEQFFGPGTRLTVL.

This clone has only a few counts. The chain links TRBV6-1 to TRBJ2-1; 8 positions match TRBD1. After removal of 2 bases from V and 7 bases from J, the junction contained 7 bases not matched to a gene. This CDR3 is 15 amino acids long. The germline CDR1 and CDR2 sequences are MNHNS and SASEGT. The CDR3 sequence is CASSEIAGGNNEQFF. CDR3 bases: TGTGCCAGCAGTGAAATCGCAGGGGGCAATAATGAGCAGTTCTTC.

The chain has TRBV2 and TRBJ1-6, with TRBD1 matching 8 bases. V was pared by 4 bases and J by 7 bases, with 6 bases of the junction left unmatched. The CDR3 contains 15 residues. The germline CDR1 and CDR2 sequences are SNHLY and FYNNEI. CDR3 nucleotides: TGTGCCAGCAGTGGAAGTCAGGGGGCGAATTCACCCCTCCACTTT. This translates into CASSGSQGANSPLHF.

V and J are TRBV5-1 and TRBJ2-3, with D maybe TRBD1 (5 bases). CDR3 length: 13 residues. The V gene's germline CDR1 is SGHRS and CDR2 YFSETQ. V lost 4 bases, J lost 8 bases, and 14 bases lay in between. CDR3: CASSPGNGGTQYF. CDR3 bases: TGCGCCAGCAGCCCAGGGAACGGCGGTACGCAGTATTTT.

The genes are TRBV28 and TRBJ2-7; 12 nucleotides line up with TRBD1. The CDR3 is 15 amino acids. Losses at the gene ends were 3 bases for V and 3 bases for J; bases not matched to a gene: 3. Germline V gene sequence: CDR1 MDHEN, CDR2 SYDVKM. The CDR3 loop is CASSFGTGGRYEQYF. The CDR3 DNA sequence: TGTGCCAGCAGTTTTGGGACAGGGGGCCGCTACGAGCAGTACTTC.

The chain employs TRBV28 and TRBJ2-3, with 9 bases that match TRBD1. The CDR3 is 15 amino acids. Germline CDR1 is MDHEN and CDR2 is SYDVKM. Germline trimming cut 3 bases from V and 6 bases from J; bases unmatched to any gene: 7. CDR3 amino acids: CASSLTGTGTDTQYF. In DNA form, the CDR3 reads TGTGCCAGCAGTTTGACCGGGACAGGGACCGATACGCAGTATTTT.

The chain uses TRBV5-1 and TRBJ2-1; 10 bases agree with TRBD2. J lost 6 bases, V lost 2 bases, and 5 bases had no gene match. The CDR3 loop spans 15 amino acids. Germline lookup yields CDR1 SGHRS and CDR2 YFSETQ. CDR3 DNA: TGCGCCAGCAGCTTCGAGCGGGAGGGTCCCAATGAGCAGTTCTTC. Amino acids: CASSFEREGPNEQFF.

This clone was seen a handful of times. V usage is TRBV18 and J usage is TRBJ2-1; 7 nucleotides agree with TRBD2. CDR1 KGHSH and CDR2 LQKENI come from the germline V gene. The V gene end was trimmed by 6 bases and the J gene end by 8 bases; junction bases not matched to a gene: 13. CDR3 length: 15 residues. The CDR3 is CASSPVTSSGYEQFF. CDR3 coding DNA: TGTGCCAGCTCCCCAGTGACTAGCTCTGGCTATGAGCAGTTCTTC.

V gene TRBV5-1 combines with J gene TRBJ2-3; TRBD2 matches 11 bases. Germline lookup yields CDR1 SGHRS and CDR2 YFSETQ. The CDR3 extends over 17 amino acids. The V and J ends lost 0 bases and 1 base, in that order; junction bases with no gene match: 4. In DNA form, the CDR3 reads TGCGCCAGCAGCTTGGTTAGCGGGAGGGGAGGCACAGATACGCAGTATTTT. This encodes CASSLVSGRGGTDTQYF. The variable domain in full, with the rest retrieved from reference TRBV5-1 and TRBJ2-3, is KAGVTQTPRYLIKTRGQQVTLSCSPISGHRSVSWYQQTPGQGLQFLFEYFSETQRNKGNFPGRFSGRQFSNSRSEMNVSTLELGDSALYLCASSLVSGRGGTDTQYFGPGTRLTVL.

The genes are TRBV5-6 and TRBJ1-2; D may be TRBD1 (6 bases). V was clipped by 4 bases and J by 4 bases, with 17 bases between them. CDR1 is SGHDT and CDR2 is YYEEEE in the germline V gene. The length of the CDR3 is 15 residues. CDR3 in amino acids: CASSDPDSDLYGYTF. The DNA for the CDR3 is TGTGCCAGCAGCGACCCGGACAGCGATCTCTATGGCTACACCTTC.

This rearrangement joins TRBV5-6 to TRBJ1-6; D uncertain. Deletions cut 0 bases from V and 7 bases from J, with 14 bases between. The CDR3 contains 16 residues. CDR1 SGHDT and CDR2 YYEEEE come from the germline V gene. The CDR3 loop reads CASSLGGNYKNSPLHF. The CDR3 DNA reads as TGTGCCAGCAGCTTGGGAGGAAACTATAAGAATTCACCCCTCCACTTT.

This chain uses TRBV6-1 with TRBJ2-4; a weak D match, TRBD2 (5 bases). This CDR3 comprises 17 residues. The ends were cut back, 3 bases at V and 3 bases at J, with 18 bases in the middle. Germline V lookup: CDR1 MNHNS, CDR2 SASEGT. The CDR3 sequence: CASSEDVFRTDKNIQYF. CDR3 bases: TGTGCCAGCAGTGAGGACGTCTTCAGGACTGACAAAAACATTCAGTACTTC.